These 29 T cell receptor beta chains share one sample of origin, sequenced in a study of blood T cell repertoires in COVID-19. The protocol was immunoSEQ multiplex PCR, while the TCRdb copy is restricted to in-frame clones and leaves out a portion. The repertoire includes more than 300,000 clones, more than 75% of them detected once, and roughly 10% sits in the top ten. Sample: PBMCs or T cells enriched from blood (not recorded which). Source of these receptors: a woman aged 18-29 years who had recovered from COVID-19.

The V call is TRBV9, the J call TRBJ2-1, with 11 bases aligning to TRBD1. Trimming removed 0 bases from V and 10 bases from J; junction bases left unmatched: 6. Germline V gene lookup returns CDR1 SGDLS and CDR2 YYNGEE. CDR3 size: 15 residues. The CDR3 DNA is TGTGCCAGCAGCGTAGGAGGACAGGGGGCTCAGGAGCAGTTCTTC. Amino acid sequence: CASSVGGQGAQEQFF.

CDR3 in amino acids: CASSLGGGRQETQYF. CDR3 sequence (DNA): TGCGCCAGCAGCTTGGGAGGGGGTCGCCAGGAGACCCAGTACTTC. This chain links TRBV5-1 with TRBJ2-5; TRBD1 might be the D (6 bases). Germline CDR1 and CDR2: SGHRS and YFSETQ. CDR3 length: 15 amino acids. The V end was cut by 0 bases, the J end by 5 bases, with 14 bases between.

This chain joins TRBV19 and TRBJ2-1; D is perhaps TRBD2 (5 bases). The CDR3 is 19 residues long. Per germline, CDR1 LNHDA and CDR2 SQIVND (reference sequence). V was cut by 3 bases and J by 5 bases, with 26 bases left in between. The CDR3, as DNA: TGTGCCAGTAGTATCGGACGGGGAAGTATCTACTTGGGAGACAATGAGCAGTTCTTC. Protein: CASSIGRGSIYLGDNEQFF.

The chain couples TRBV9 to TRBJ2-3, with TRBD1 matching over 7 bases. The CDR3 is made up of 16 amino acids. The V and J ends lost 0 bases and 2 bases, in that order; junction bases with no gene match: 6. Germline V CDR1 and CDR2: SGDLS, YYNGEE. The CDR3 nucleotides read TGTGCCAGCAGCGTAGTGGCAGGGGGTTCCACAGATACGCAGTATTTT. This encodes CASSVVAGGSTDTQYF.

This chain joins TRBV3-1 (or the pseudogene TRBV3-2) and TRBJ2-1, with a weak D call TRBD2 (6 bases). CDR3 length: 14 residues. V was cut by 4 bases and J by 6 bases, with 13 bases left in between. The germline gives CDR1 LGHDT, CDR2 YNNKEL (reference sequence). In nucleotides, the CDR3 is TGTGCCAGCAGCCTCGGGACTGGACCCAATGAGCAGTTCTTC. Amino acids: CASSLGTGPNEQFF.

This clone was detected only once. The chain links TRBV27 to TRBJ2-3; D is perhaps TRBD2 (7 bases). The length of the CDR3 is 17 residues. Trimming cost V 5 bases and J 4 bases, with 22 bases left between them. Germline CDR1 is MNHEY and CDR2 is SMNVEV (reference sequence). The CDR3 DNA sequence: TGTGCCAGCAGTCCGGAGGCTGGGGGGGGGCCCCCAGATACGCAGTATTTT. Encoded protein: CASSPEAGGGPPDTQYF.

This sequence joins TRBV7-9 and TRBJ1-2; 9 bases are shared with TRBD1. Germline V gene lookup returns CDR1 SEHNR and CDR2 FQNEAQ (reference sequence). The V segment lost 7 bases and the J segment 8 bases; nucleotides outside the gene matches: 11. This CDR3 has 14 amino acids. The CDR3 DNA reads TGTGCCAGCATGGATAGGGACAGGGCCGCCGGCTACACCTTC. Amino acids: CASMDRDRAAGYTF.

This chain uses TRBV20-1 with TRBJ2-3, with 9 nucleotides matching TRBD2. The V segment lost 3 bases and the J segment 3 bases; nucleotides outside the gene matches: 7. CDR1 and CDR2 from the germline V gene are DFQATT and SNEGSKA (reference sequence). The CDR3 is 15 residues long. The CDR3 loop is CSASLSSGVTDTQYF. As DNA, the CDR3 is TGCAGTGCTAGTCTTTCTAGCGGGGTAACAGATACGCAGTATTTT.

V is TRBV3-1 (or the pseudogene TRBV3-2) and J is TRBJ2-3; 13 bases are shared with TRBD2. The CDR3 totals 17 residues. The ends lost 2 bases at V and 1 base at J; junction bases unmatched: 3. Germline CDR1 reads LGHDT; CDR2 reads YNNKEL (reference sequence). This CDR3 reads CASSQWGTSGGTDTQYF. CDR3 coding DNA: TGTGCCAGCAGCCAATGGGGGACTAGCGGGGGCACAGATACGCAGTATTTT.

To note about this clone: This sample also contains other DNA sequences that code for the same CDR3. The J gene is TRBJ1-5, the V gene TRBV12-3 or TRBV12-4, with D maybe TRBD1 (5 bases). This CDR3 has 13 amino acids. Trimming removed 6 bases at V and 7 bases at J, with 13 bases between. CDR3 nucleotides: TGTGCCAGCAGCCGCGGGGGTGGCCAGCCCCAGCATTTT. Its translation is CASSRGGGQPQHF.

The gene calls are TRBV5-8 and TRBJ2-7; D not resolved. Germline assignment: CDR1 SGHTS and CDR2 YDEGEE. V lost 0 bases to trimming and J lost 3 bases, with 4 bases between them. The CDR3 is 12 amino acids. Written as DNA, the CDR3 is TGTGCCAGCAGCTTGGCTAACTACGAGCAGTACTTC. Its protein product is CASSLANYEQYF.

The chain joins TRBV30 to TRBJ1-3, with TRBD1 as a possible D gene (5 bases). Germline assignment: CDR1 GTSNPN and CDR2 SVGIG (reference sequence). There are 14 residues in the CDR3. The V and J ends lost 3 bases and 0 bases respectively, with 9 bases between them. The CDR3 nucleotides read TGTGCCTGGAGCACGGGGGGCTCTGGAAACACCATATATTTT. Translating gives CAWSTGGSGNTIYF.

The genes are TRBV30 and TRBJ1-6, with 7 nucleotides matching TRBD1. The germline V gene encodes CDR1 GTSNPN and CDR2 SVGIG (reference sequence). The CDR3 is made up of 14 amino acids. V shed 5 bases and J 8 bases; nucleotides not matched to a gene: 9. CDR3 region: CAWARTGGYSPLHF. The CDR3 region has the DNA TGTGCCTGGGCTCGGACAGGCGGTTATTCACCCCTCCACTTT. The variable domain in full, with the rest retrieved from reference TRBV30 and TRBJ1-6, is SQTIHQWPATLVQPVGSPLSLECTVEGTSNPNLYWYRQAAGRGLQLLFYSVGIGQISSEVPQNLSASRPQDRQFILSSKKLLLSDSGFYLCAWARTGGYSPLHFGNGTRLTVT.

CDR3 in DNA: TGTGCCTGGAGTACTCGGGACAGTTGGTTTTATAATTCACCCCTCCACTTT. Protein sequence: CAWSTRDSWFYNSPLHF. V usage is TRBV30 and J usage is TRBJ1-6, with 7 positions matching TRBD1. The CDR3 consists of 17 residues. Germline V gene data show CDR1 as GTSNPN and CDR2 as SVGIG (reference sequence). The trim removed 2 bases at V and 4 bases at J, leaving 11 bases unmatched.

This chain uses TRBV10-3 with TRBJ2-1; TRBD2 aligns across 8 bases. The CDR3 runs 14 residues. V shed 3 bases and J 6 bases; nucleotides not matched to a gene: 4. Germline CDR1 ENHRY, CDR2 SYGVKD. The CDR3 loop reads CAISERAGGNEQFF. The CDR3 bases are TGTGCCATCAGTGAAAGGGCGGGAGGCAATGAGCAGTTCTTC.

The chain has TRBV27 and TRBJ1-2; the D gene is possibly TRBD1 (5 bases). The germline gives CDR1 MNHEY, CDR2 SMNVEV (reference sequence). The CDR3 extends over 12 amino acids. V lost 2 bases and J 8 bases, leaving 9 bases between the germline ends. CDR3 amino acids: CASSLVGAGYTF. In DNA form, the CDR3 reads TGTGCCAGCAGTTTAGTAGGGGCGGGCTACACCTTC.

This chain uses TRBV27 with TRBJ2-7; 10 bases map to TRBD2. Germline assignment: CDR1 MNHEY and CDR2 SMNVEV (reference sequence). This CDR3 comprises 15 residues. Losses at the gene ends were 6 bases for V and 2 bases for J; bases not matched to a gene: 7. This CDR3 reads CASSLLAGDPYEQYF. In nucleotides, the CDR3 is TGTGCCAGCAGCCTCCTAGCGGGGGACCCCTACGAGCAGTACTTC.

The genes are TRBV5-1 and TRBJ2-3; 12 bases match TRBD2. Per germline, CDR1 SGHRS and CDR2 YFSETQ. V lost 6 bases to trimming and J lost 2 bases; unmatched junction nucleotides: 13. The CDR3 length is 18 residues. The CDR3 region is CASTSPRLAGAPTDTQYF. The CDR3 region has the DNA TGCGCCAGCACCTCCCCCAGACTAGCGGGGGCCCCCACAGATACGCAGTATTTT. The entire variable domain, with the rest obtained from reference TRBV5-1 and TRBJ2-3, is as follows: KAGVTQTPRYLIKTRGQQVTLSCSPISGHRSVSWYQQTPGQGLQFLFEYFSETQRNKGNFPGRFSGRQFSNSRSEMNVSTLELGDSALYLCASTSPRLAGAPTDTQYFGPGTRLTVL.

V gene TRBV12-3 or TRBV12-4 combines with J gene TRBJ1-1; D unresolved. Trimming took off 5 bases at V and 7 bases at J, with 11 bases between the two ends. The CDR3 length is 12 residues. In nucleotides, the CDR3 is TGTGCCAGCAGTCTTTCTAAATTTGAAGCTTTCTTT. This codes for CASSLSKFEAFF.

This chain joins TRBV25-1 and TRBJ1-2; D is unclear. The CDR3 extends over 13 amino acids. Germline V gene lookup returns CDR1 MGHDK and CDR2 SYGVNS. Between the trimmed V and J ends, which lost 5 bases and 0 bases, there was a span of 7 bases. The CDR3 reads CASSYGANYGYTF. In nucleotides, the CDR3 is TGTGCCAGCAGTTACGGGGCTAACTATGGCTACACCTTC.

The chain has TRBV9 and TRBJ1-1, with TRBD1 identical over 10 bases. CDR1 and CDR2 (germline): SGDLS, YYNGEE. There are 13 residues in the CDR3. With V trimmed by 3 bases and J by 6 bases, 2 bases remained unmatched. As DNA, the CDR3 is TGTGCCAGCAGCGCAGGGACAGGGGCTGAAGCTTTCTTT. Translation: CASSAGTGAEAFF.

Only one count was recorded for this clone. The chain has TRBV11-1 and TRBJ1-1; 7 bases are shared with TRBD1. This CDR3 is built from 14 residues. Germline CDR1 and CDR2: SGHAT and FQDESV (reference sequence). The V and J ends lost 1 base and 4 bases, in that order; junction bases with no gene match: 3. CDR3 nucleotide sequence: TGTGCCAGCAGCTTAGTAGAGGGGGCCACTGAAGCTTTCTTT. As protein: CASSLVEGATEAFF.

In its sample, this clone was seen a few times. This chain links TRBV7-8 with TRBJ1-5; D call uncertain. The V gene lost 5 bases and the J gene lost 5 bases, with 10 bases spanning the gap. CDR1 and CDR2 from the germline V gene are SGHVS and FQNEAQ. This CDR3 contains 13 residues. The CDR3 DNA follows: TGTGCCAGCAGCCGTTTACCAGATCAGCCCCAGCATTTT. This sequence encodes CASSRLPDQPQHF.

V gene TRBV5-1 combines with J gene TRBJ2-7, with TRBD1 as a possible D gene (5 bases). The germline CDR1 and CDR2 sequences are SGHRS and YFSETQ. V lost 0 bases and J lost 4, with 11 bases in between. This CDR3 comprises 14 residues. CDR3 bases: TGCGCCAGCAGCTTGGGCAGGGTTGTTTACGAGCAGTACTTC. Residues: CASSLGRVVYEQYF. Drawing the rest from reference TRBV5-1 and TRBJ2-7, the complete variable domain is KAGVTQTPRYLIKTRGQQVTLSCSPISGHRSVSWYQQTPGQGLQFLFEYFSETQRNKGNFPGRFSGRQFSNSRSEMNVSTLELGDSALYLCASSLGRVVYEQYFGPGTRLTVT.

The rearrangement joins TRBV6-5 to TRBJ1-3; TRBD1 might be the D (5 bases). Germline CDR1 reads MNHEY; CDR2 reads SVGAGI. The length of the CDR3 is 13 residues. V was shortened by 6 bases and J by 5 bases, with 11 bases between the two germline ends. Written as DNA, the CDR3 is TGTGCCAGCAGCCCCAGGGATAGAAACACCATATATTTT. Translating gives CASSPRDRNTIYF.

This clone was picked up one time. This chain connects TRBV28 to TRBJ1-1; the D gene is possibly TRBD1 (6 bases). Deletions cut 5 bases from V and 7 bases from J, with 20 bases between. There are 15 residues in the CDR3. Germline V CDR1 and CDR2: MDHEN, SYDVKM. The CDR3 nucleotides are TGTGCCAGCAGTAACGCCTTGGGGGGGACACATGAAGCTTTCTTT. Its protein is CASSNALGGTHEAFF. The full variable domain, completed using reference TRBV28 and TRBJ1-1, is DVKVTQSSRYLVKRTGEKVFLECVQDMDHENMFWYRQDPGLGLRLIYFSYDVKMKEKGDIPEGYSVSREKKERFSLILESASTNQTSMYLCASSNALGGTHEAFFGQGTRLTVV.

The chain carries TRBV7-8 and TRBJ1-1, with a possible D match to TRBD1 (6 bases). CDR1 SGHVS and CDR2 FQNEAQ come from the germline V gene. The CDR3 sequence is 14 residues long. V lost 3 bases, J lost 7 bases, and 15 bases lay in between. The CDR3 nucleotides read TGTGCCAGCAGCTTCTTTAAGACGGACAGTGAAGCTTTCTTT. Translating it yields CASSFFKTDSEAFF.

This CDR3 is CASSSSAQPQHF. The CDR3 coding sequence is TGTGCCAGCAGTTCGAGCGCGCAGCCCCAGCATTTT. The chain carries TRBV6-6 and TRBJ1-5; no firm D call. Germline loops: CDR1 MNHNY, CDR2 SVGAGI (reference sequence). The CDR3 sequence is 12 residues long. V gave up 4 bases and J gave up 7 bases, with 8 bases separating them.

The CDR3 sequence is CASGLTGPGEGAKNIQYF. CDR3 coding DNA: TGTGCTAGTGGACTGACAGGGCCCGGAGAGGGGGCCAAAAACATTCAGTACTTC. The gene calls are TRBV12-5 and TRBJ2-4; 7 nucleotides match TRBD1. V shed 6 bases, J shed 1 base, and the junction held 15 bases outside the gene matches. The CDR3 is 18 amino acids. Germline loops: CDR1 LGHNT, CDR2 FRNRAP.